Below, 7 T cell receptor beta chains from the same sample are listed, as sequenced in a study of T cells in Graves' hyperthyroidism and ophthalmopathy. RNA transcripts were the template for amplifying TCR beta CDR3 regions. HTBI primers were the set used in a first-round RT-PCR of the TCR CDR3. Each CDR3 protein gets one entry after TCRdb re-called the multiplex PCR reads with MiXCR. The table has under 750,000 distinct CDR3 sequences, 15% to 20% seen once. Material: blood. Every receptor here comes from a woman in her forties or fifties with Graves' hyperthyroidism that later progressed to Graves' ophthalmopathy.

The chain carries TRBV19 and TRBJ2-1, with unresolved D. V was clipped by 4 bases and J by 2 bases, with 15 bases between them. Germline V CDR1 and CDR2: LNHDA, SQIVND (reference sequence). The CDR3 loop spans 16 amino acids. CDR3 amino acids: CASSNRRKSTYNEQFF. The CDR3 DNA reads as TGTGCCAGTAGTAACCGACGGAAGAGCACCTACAATGAGCAGTTCTTC. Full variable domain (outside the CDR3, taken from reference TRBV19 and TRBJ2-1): DGGITQSPKYLFRKEGQNVTLSCEQNLNHDAMYWYRQDPGQGLRLIYYSQIVNDFQKGDIAEGYSVSREKKESFPLTVTSAQKNPTAFYLCASSNRRKSTYNEQFFGPGTRLTVL.

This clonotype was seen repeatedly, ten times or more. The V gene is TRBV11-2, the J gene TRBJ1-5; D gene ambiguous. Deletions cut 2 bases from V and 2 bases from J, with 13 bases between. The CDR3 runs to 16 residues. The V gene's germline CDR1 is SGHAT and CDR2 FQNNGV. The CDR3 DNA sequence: TGTGCCAGCAGCTTAAATCGGGGTGTTGGCAATCAGCCCCAGCATTTT. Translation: CASSLNRGVGNQPQHF.

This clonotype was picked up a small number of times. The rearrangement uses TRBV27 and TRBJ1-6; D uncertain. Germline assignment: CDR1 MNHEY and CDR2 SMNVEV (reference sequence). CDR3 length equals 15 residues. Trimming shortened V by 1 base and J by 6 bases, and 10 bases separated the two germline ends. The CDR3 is CASSLYGEGNSPLHF. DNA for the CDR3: TGTGCCAGCAGTTTATACGGGGAGGGTAATTCACCCCTCCACTTT.

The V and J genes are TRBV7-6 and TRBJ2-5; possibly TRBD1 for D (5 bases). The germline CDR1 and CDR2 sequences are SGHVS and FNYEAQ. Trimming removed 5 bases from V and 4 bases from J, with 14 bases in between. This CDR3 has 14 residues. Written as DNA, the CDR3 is TGTGCCAGCAGCCCCCTGGCAGGGCTAGAGACCCAGTACTTC. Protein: CASSPLAGLETQYF. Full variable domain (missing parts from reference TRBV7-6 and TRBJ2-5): GAGVSQSPRYKVTKRGQDVALRCDPISGHVSLYWYRQALGQGPEFLTYFNYEAQQDKSGLPNDRFSAERPEGSISTLTIQRTEQRDSAMYRCASSPLAGLETQYFGPGTRLLVL.

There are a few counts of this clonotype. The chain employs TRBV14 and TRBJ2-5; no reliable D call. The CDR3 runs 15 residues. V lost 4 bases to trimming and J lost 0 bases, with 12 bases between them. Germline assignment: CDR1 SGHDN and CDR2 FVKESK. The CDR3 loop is CASSPPKRNQETQYF. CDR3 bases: TGTGCCAGCAGCCCACCGAAAAGGAACCAAGAGACCCAGTACTTC.

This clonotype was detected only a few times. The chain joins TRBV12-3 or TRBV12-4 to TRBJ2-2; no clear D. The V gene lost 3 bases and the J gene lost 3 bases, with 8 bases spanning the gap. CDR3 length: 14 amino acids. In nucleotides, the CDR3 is TGTGCCAGCAGTTTTGGCCAACACACCGGGGAGCTGTTTTTT. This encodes CASSFGQHTGELFF.

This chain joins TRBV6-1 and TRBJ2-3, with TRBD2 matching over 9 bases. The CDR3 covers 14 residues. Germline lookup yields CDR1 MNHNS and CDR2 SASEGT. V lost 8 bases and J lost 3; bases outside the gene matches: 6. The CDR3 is CASSRGGVTDTQYF. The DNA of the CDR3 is TGTGCCAGCTCTCGCGGGGGGGTAACAGATACGCAGTATTTT.